This TCR beta chain was found in a study of HIV-infected patients and healthy controls. TCRdb re-analysed the 5' RACE reads in MiXCR, keeping a single row per CDR3 protein. The sample lists approximately 64,000 distinct CDR3 sequences; less than 20% were seen once. The germline V and J ends were trimmed by 3 bases and 4 bases, with 6 bases remaining between them. CDR3 size: 12 residues. CDR1 and CDR2 (germline): SGHDN, FVKESK. This clonotype was observed many times. The V and J genes are TRBV14 and TRBJ2-5; tentatively, D is TRBD1 (5 bases). This sequence was found in a human donor in good health. Sequencing was performed on CD4+ T cells from blood. CDR3: CASSQQGETQYF. The CDR3 DNA is TGTGCCAGCAGCCAGCAGGGAGAGACCCAGTACTTC.